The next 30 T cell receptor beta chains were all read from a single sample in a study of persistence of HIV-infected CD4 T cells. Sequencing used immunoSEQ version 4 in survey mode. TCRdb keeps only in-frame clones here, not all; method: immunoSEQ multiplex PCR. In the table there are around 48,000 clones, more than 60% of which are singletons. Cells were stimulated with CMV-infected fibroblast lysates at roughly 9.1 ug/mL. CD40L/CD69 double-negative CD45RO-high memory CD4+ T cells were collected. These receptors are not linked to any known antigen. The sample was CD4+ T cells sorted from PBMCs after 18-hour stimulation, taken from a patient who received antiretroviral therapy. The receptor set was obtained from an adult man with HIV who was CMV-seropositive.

The CDR3 is CASSSRTGAKELFF. For the CDR3, the DNA is TGTGCCAGCAGCTCAAGGACAGGGGCCAAGGAGCTGTTTTTT. The chain combines TRBV7-9 with TRBJ2-2, with 9 bases matching TRBD1. Germline CDR1 and CDR2: SEHNR and FQNEAQ (reference sequence). The CDR3 contains 14 residues. The ends lost 4 bases at V and 10 bases at J; junction bases unmatched: 7.

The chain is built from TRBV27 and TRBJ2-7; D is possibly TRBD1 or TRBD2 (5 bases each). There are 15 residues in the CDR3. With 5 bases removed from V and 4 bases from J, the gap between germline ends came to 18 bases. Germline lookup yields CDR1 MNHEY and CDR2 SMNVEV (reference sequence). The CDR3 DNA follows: TGTGCCAGCAGTCATACGGGGCTCAGCGAGTACGAGCAGTACTTC. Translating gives CASSHTGLSEYEQYF.

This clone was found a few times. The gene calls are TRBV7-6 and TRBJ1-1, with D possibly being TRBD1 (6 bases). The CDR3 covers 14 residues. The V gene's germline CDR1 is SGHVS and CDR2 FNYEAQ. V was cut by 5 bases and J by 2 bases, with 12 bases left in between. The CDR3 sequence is CASSPVGGNTEAFF. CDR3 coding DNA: TGTGCCAGCAGCCCCGTAGGGGGAAACACTGAAGCTTTCTTT.

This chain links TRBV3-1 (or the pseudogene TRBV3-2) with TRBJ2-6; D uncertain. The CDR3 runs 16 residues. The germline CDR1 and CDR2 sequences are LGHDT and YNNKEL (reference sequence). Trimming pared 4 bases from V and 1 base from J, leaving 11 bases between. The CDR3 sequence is CASSPPILSGANVLTF. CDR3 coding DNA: TGTGCCAGCAGCCCCCCGATACTTTCTGGGGCCAACGTCCTGACTTTC.

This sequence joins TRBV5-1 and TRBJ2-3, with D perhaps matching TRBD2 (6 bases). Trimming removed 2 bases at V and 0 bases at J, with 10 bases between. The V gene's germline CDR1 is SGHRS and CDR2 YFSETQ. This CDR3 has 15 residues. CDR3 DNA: TGCGCCAGCAGCTTAGGGACTGTTAGCACAGATACGCAGTATTTT. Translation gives CASSLGTVSTDTQYF.

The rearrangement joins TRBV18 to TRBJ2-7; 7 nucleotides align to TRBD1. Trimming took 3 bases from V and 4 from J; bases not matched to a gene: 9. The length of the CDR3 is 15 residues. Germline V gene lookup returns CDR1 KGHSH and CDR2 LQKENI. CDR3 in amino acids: CASSPGTASRYEQYF. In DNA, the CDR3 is TGTGCCAGCTCACCGGGGACAGCCAGTAGATACGAGCAGTACTTC.

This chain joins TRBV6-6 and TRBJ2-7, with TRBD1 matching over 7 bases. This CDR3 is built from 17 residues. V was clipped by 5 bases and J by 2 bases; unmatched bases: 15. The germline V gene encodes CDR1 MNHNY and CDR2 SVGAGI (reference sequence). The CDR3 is CASSPFPGGNSAYEQYF. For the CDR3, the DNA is TGTGCCAGCAGTCCCTTCCCAGGGGGAAATAGCGCCTACGAGCAGTACTTC.

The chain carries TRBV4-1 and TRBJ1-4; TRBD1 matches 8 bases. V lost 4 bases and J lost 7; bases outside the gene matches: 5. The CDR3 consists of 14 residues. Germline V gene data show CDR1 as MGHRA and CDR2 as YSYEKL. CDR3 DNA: TGCGCCAGCAGCCCCGGGACAGGAGTTGAAAAACTGTTTTTT. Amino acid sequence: CASSPGTGVEKLFF.

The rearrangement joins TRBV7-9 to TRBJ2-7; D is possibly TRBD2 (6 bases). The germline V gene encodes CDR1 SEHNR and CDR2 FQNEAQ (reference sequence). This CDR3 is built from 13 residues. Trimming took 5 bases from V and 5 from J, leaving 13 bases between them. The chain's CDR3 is CASSIQEGHEQYF. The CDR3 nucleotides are TGTGCCAGCAGCATTCAGGAGGGGCACGAGCAGTACTTC.

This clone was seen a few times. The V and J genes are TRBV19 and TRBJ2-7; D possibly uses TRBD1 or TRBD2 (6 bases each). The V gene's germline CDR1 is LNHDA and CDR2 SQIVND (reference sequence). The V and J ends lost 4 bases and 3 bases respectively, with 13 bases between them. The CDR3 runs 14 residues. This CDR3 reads CASSKGGPSYEQYF. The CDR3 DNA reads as TGTGCCAGTAGTAAGGGGGGCCCTAGCTACGAGCAGTACTTC.

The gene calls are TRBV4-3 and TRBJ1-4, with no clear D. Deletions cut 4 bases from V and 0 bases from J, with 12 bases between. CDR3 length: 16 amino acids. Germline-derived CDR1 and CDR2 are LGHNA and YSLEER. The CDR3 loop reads CASSPNSRPTNEKLFF. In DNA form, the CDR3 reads TGCGCCAGCAGCCCCAATTCGCGGCCAACTAATGAAAAACTGTTTTTT.

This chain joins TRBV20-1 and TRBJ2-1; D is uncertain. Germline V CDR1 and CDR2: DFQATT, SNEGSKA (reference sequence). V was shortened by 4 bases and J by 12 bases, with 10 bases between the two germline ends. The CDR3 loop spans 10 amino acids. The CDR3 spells CSAKKLAQFF. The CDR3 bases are TGCAGTGCTAAAAAGTTGGCGCAGTTCTTC.

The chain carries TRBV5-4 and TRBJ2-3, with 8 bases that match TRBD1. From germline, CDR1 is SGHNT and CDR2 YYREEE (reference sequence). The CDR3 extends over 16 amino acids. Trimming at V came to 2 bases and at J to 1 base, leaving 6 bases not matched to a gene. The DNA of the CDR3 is TGTGCCAGCAGCTTTACTCCGGGACAGGGCACAGATACGCAGTATTTT. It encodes CASSFTPGQGTDTQYF.

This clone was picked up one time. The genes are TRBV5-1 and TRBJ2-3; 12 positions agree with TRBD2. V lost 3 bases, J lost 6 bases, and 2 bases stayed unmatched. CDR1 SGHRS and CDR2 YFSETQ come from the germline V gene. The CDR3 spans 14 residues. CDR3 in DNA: TGCGCCAGCAGCTCCGGACTAGCGGGGGATACGCAGTATTTT. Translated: CASSSGLAGDTQYF.

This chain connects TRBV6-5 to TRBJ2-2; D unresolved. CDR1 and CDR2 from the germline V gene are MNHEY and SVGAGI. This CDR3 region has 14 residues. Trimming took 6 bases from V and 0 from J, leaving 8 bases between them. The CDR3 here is CASSRDANTGELFF. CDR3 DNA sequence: TGTGCCAGCAGCCGCGACGCGAACACCGGGGAGCTGTTTTTT.

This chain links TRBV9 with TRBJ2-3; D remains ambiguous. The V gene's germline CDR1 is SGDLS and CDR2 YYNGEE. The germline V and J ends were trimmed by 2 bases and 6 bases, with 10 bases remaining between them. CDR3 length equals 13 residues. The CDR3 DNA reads TGTGCCAGCAGCGTGCAGGCGCGGGATACGCAGTATTTT. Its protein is CASSVQARDTQYF. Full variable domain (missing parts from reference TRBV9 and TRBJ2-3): DSGVTQTPKHLITATGQRVTLRCSPRSGDLSVYWYQQSLDQGLQFLIQYYNGEERAKGNILERFSAQQFPDLHSELNLSSLELGDSALYFCASSVQARDTQYFGPGTRLTVL.

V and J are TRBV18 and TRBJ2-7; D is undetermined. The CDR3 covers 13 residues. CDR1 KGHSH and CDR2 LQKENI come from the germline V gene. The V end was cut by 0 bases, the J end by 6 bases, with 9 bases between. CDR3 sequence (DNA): TGTGCCAGCTCACCACCCACGGTCCTCGAGCAGTACTTC. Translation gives CASSPPTVLEQYF.

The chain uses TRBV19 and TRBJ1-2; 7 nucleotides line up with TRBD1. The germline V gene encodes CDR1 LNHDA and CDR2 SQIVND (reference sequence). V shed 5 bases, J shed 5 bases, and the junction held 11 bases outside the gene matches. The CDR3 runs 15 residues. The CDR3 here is CASSPRQGVHYGYTF. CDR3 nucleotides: TGTGCCAGTAGTCCCAGGCAGGGGGTGCATTATGGCTACACCTTC. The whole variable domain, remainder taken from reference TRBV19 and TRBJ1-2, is DGGITQSPKYLFRKEGQNVTLSCEQNLNHDAMYWYRQDPGQGLRLIYYSQIVNDFQKGDIAEGYSVSREKKESFPLTVTSAQKNPTAFYLCASSPRQGVHYGYTFGSGTRLTVV.

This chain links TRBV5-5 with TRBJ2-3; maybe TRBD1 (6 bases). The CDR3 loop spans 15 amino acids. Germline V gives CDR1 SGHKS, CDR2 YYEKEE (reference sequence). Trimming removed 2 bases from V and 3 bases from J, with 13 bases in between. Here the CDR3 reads CASSFDWGRTDTQYF. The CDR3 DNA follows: TGTGCCAGCAGCTTCGATTGGGGGCGGACAGATACGCAGTATTTT.

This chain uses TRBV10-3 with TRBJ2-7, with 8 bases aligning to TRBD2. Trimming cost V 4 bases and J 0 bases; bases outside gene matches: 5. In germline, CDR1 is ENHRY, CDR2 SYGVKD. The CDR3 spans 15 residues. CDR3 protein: CAISGLAGTSYEQYF. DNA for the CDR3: TGTGCCATCAGTGGGTTAGCGGGGACCTCCTACGAGCAGTACTTC.

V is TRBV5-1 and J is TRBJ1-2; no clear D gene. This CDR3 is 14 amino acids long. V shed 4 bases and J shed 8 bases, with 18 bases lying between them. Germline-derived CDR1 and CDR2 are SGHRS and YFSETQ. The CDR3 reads CASSPTWNDGGYTF. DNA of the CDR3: TGCGCCAGCAGCCCCACCTGGAACGACGGGGGCTACACCTTC. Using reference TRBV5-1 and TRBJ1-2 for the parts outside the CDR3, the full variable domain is KAGVTQTPRYLIKTRGQQVTLSCSPISGHRSVSWYQQTPGQGLQFLFEYFSETQRNKGNFPGRFSGRQFSNSRSEMNVSTLELGDSALYLCASSPTWNDGGYTFGSGTRLTVV.

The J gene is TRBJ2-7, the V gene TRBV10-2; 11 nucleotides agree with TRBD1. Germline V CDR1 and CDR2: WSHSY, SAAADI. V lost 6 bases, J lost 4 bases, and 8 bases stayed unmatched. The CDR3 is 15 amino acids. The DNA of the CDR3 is TGCGCCAGCAGGCCGGGACAGGGGGTTTCGTACGAGCAGTACTTC. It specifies CASRPGQGVSYEQYF.

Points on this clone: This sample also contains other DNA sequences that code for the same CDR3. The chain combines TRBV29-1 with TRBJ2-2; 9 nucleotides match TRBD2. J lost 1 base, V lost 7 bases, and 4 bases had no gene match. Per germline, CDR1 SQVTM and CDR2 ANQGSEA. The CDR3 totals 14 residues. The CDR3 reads CSAKTSGNTGELFF. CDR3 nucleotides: TGCAGCGCTAAGACTAGCGGGAACACCGGGGAGCTGTTTTTT.

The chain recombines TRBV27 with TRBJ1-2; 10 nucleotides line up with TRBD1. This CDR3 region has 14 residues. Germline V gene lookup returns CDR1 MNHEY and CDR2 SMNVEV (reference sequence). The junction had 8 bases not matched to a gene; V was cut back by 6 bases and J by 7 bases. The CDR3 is CASSTDRGRGGYTF. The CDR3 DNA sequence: TGTGCCAGCAGCACCGACAGGGGGCGGGGTGGCTACACCTTC.

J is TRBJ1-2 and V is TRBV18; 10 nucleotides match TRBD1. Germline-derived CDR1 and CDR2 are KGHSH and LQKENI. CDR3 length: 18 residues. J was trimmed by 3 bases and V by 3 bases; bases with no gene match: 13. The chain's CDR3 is CASSPVATGGVFDYGYTF. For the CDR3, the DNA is TGTGCCAGCTCACCGGTCGCGACAGGGGGCGTTTTTGACTATGGCTACACCTTC. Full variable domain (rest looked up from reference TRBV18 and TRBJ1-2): NAGVMQNPRHLVRRRGQEARLRCSPMKGHSHVYWYRQLPEEGLKFMVYLQKENIIDESGMPKERFSAEFPKEGPSILRIQQVVRGDSAAYFCASSPVATGGVFDYGYTFGSGTRLTVV.

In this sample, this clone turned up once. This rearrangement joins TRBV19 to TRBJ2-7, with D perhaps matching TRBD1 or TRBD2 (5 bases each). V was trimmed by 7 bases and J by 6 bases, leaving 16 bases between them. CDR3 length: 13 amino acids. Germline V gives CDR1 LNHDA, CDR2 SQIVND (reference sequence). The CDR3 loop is CASMRDGTSEQYF. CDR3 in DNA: TGTGCCAGTATGAGGGACGGGACGTCCGAGCAGTACTTC.

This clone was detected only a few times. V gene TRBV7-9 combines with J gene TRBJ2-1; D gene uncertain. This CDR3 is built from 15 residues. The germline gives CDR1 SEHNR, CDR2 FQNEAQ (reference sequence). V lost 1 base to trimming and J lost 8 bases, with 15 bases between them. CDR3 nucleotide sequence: TGTGCCAGCAGCTTAGAGGGCTGGCCAGGCGATGAGCAGTTCTTC. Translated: CASSLEGWPGDEQFF.

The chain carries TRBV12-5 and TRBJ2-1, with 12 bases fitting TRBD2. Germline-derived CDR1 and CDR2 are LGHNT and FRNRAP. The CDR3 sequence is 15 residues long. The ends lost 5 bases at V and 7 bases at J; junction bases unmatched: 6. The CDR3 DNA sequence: TGTGCTAGTGGTGGAACTAGCGGGGGGTTGAATGAGCAGTTCTTC. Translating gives CASGGTSGGLNEQFF.

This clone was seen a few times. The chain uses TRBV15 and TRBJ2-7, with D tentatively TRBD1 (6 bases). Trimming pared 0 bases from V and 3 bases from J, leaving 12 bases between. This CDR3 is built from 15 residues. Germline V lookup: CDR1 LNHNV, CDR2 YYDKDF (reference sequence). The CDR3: CATSRETGQHYEQYF. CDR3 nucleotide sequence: TGTGCCACCAGCAGAGAAACGGGACAACACTACGAGCAGTACTTC.

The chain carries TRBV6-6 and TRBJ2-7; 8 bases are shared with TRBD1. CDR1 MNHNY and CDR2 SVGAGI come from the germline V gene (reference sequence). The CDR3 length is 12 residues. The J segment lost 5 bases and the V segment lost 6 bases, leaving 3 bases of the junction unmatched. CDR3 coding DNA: TGTGCCAGCAGCCAGACAGGGGACGAGCAGTACTTC. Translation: CASSQTGDEQYF.